The clone carrying this T cell receptor beta chain was seen a few times. This specimen belongs to a study of T cells in Graves' hyperthyroidism and ophthalmopathy. Germline V CDR1 and CDR2: SGHNT, YYREEE (reference sequence). There are 15 residues in the CDR3. The trim removed 4 bases at V and 8 bases at J, leaving 11 bases unmatched. The source material, RNA transcripts, was used to amplify TCR beta CDR3 regions. An initial round of RT-PCR targeting the TCR CDR3 relied on the HTBI primer set. TCRdb re-derived calls from the multiplex PCR reads in MiXCR, one entry per CDR3 protein. The sample has a few hundred thousand distinct CDR3 sequences, 20% to 25% seen once.

Sequencing was performed on blood. The source is a man aged 50 to 59 with Graves' hyperthyroidism. The chain combines TRBV5-4 with TRBJ1-5; 8 bases align to TRBD1. CDR3 sequence reads: CASSLQGAREEPQHF. DNA for the CDR3: TGTGCCAGCAGCCTGCAGGGGGCGCGAGAAGAGCCCCAGCATTTT.